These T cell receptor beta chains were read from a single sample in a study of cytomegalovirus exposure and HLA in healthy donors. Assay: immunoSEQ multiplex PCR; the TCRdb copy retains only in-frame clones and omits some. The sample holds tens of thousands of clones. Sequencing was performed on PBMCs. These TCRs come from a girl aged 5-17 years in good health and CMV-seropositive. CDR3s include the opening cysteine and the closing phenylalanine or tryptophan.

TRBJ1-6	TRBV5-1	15	CASSPRTGKESPLHF
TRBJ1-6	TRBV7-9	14	CASSLSRGHSPLHF
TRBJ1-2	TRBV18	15	CASSPPGQANYGYTF
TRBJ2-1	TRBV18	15	CASSGRRDGDNEQFF
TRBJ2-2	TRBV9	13	CASGSQDTGELFF
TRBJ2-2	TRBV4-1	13	CASSLEGERELFF
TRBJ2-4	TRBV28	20	CASSFILTGKDFGAKNIQYF
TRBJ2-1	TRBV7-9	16	CASSPNYRGPGNEQFF
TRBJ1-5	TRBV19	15	CASSPLAGGDQPQHF
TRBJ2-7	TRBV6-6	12	CAGRDRGLEQYF
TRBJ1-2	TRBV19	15	CASSMSGGAPYGYTF
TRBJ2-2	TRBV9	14	CASSEGSNTGELFF
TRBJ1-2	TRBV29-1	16	CSVIPPDRGRGGGYTF
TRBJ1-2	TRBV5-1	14	CASRATDGVYGYTF
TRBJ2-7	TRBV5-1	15	CASSPTSGGTYEQYF
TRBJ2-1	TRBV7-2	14	CASSFGGAYNEQFF
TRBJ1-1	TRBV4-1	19	CASSQALGRGLGRNTEAFF
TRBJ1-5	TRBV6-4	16	CASSDSMGDRGKPQHF
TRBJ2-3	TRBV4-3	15	CASSQAGLAPYTQYF
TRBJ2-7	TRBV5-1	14	CASSFMESSYEQYF
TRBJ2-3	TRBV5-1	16	CASSLEGGRSTDTQYF
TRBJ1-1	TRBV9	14	CASSRDNMNTEAFF
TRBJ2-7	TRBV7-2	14	CASSLGLAGVEQYF
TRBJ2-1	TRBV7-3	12	CASSDRGNEQFF
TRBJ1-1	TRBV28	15	CASSLFPTGGNEAFF
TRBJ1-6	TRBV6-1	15	CASSEEGQHNSPLHF
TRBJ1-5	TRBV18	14	CASSPQGADQPQHF
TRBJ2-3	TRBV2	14	CASRGEYRTDTQYF
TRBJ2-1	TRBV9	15	CASSSGLSGDNEQFF
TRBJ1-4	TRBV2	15	CASSPRGAINEKLFF
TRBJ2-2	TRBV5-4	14	CASSLLGVNGELFF
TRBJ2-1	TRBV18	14	CASSPGGAYNEQFF
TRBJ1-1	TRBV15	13	CATSRQGNTEAFF
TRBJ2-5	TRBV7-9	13	CASSSGLVETQYF
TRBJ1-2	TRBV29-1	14	CSVEGGTGGNGYTF